A single sample is the source of the 20 T cell receptor beta chains below, sequenced in a study of blood T cell repertoires in COVID-19. Only in-frame clones appear in the TCRdb table, and some are missing; sequencing was by immunoSEQ multiplex PCR. The sample carries 140,000 to 150,000 clones, over 75% recorded once. The sample was peripheral blood. These receptors originate from a woman between 50 and 59 years old with acute or convalescent COVID-19.

This chain uses TRBV6-6 with TRBJ1-3, with TRBD1 as a possible D gene (5 bases). V lost 4 bases to trimming and J lost 2 bases, with 12 bases between them. The CDR3 is 15 amino acids. Germline CDR1 reads MNHNY; CDR2 reads SVGAGI (reference sequence). CDR3 coding DNA: TGTGCCAGCAGTTCTGCAGGGCGCGCTGGAAACACCATATATTTT. Translation: CASSSAGRAGNTIYF.

This clone was recorded only once. This chain joins TRBV27 and TRBJ2-4; 8 nucleotides match TRBD1. The germline gives CDR1 MNHEY, CDR2 SMNVEV (reference sequence). The V and J ends lost 7 bases and 1 base, in that order; junction bases with no gene match: 3. The CDR3 contains 14 residues. The CDR3 bases are TGTGCCAGCACGGACAGGGTGGCCAAAAACATTCAGTACTTC. As protein: CASTDRVAKNIQYF.

As DNA, the CDR3 is TGCGCCAGCAGCTTATCCCGACAGACCGGGGAGCTGTTTTTT. Translated: CASSLSRQTGELFF. This chain links TRBV5-1 with TRBJ2-2; weak D call: TRBD1 (5 bases). The germline V gene has CDR1 SGHRS and CDR2 YFSETQ. The ends were cut back, 2 bases at V and 5 bases at J, with 10 bases in the middle. This CDR3 region has 14 residues.

The chain uses TRBV2 and TRBJ2-1, with D perhaps matching TRBD2 (5 bases). Germline V gene lookup returns CDR1 SNHLY and CDR2 FYNNEI. V lost 11 bases and J 9 bases, leaving 23 bases between the germline ends. The CDR3 has 14 residues. The CDR3 is CAGSDRPGLVEQFF. DNA for the CDR3: TGTGCCGGGAGCGACCGTCCGGGATTGGTTGAGCAGTTCTTC. Full variable domain (remainder filled in from reference TRBV2 and TRBJ2-1): EPEVTQTPSHQVTQMGQEVILRCVPISNHLYFYWYRQILGQKVEFLVSFYNNEISEKSEIFDDQFSVERPDGSNFTLKIRSTKLEDSAMYFCAGSDRPGLVEQFFGPGTRLTVL.

This clone was counted a single time. The CDR3: CASSQNRGLGATDTQYF. The CDR3, as DNA: TGTGCCAGCAGCCAAAACAGGGGGCTGGGGGCCACAGATACGCAGTATTTT. The chain recombines TRBV3-1 (or the pseudogene TRBV3-2) with TRBJ2-3, with 9 bases aligning to TRBD1. Germline CDR1 and CDR2: LGHDT and YNNKEL (reference sequence). The CDR3 length is 17 residues. With V trimmed by 2 bases and J by 2 bases, 8 bases remained unmatched.

V gene TRBV20-1 combines with J gene TRBJ1-2; no definite D call. The CDR3 extends over 15 amino acids. V dropped 3 bases and J dropped 0 bases, with 14 bases sitting between them. Germline V gives CDR1 DFQATT, CDR2 SNEGSKA (reference sequence). The CDR3 here is CSASILRNPNYGYTF. The CDR3 nucleotides read TGCAGTGCTAGTATATTGAGAAACCCTAACTATGGCTACACCTTC.

This sequence joins TRBV6-5 and TRBJ1-1, with D perhaps TRBD1 (6 bases). The CDR3 loop spans 15 amino acids. The ends were cut back, 0 bases at V and 0 bases at J, with 8 bases in the middle. Germline CDR1 reads MNHEY; CDR2 reads SVGAGI. The CDR3 loop is CASSYSQGMNTEAFF. For the CDR3, the DNA is TGTGCCAGCAGTTACTCCCAGGGGATGAACACTGAAGCTTTCTTT.

The V and J genes are TRBV7-9 and TRBJ2-1; TRBD1 aligns across 10 bases. Unmatched junction bases numbered 11, after V lost 5 bases and J lost 7 bases. Germline V gene sequence: CDR1 SEHNR, CDR2 FQNEAQ (reference sequence). This CDR3 spans 16 amino acids. This CDR3 reads CASSLGQGLSRNEQFF. CDR3 coding DNA: TGTGCCAGCAGCCTGGGACAGGGGCTATCTAGGAATGAGCAGTTCTTC.

The chain links TRBV4-1 to TRBJ2-1; the D gene is possibly TRBD2 (6 bases). Trimming took 4 bases from V and 7 from J, leaving 14 bases between them. Germline CDR1 MGHRA, CDR2 YSYEKL. The CDR3 runs to 14 residues. CDR3 amino acids: CASSPTEGRNEQFF. Here the CDR3 DNA reads TGCGCCAGCAGCCCAACGGAGGGCCGAAATGAGCAGTTCTTC.

For this clone: This CDR3 is also generated by other DNA sequences in the sample. This rearrangement joins TRBV19 to TRBJ1-6; 8 bases agree with TRBD1. Trimming removed 5 bases from V and 9 bases from J; junction bases left unmatched: 6. The CDR3 has 14 residues. CDR1 and CDR2 (germline): LNHDA, SQIVND (reference sequence). The CDR3 sequence: CASSPDRGGSPLHF. As DNA, the CDR3 is TGTGCCAGTAGTCCCGACAGGGGTGGTTCACCCCTCCACTTT.

The chain employs TRBV7-3 and TRBJ2-3; no definite D call. The V end lost 5 bases, the J end lost 0 bases, and 9 bases lay between the germline ends. The CDR3 runs 14 residues. Germline lookup yields CDR1 SGHTA and CDR2 FQGTGA. The DNA of the CDR3 is TGTGCCAGCAGCCTTGGGCCCAGCACAGATACGCAGTATTTT. Its protein product is CASSLGPSTDTQYF.

This chain uses TRBV12-5 with TRBJ1-1; no clear D gene. Per germline, CDR1 LGHNT and CDR2 FRNRAP. Trimming took 2 bases from V and 8 from J, leaving 6 bases between them. The CDR3 is 11 amino acids. The CDR3 region has the DNA TGTGCTAGTGGTTTGCACTTCGAAGCTTTCTTT. Its translation: CASGLHFEAFF.

The V call is TRBV28, the J call TRBJ1-5, with a weak D call TRBD1 (5 bases). This CDR3 is built from 13 residues. Deletions cut 7 bases from V and 4 bases from J, with 11 bases between. CDR1 and CDR2 from the germline V gene are MDHEN and SYDVKM. The CDR3 nucleotides read TGTGCCAGCATAGGGGCGCTGAATCAGCCCCAGCATTTT. This gives the protein CASIGALNQPQHF.

The genes are TRBV11-1 and TRBJ1-5; tentatively, D is TRBD1 (5 bases). CDR1 is SGHAT, CDR2 FQDESV, per germline (reference sequence). The CDR3 has 15 amino acids. V lost 1 base and J 3 bases, leaving 10 bases between the germline ends. CDR3 residues: CASSLGPGNNQPQHF. The CDR3 nucleotides are TGTGCCAGCAGCTTAGGACCAGGGAACAATCAGCCCCAGCATTTT.

The rearrangement links TRBV6-2 or TRBV6-3 to TRBJ2-5; D remains unclear. The CDR3 runs to 12 residues. CDR1 is MNHEY, CDR2 SVGEGT, per germline. Trimming shortened V by 4 bases and J by 7 bases, and 10 bases separated the two germline ends. CDR3 loop: CASSSYMRTQYF. Here the CDR3 DNA reads TGTGCCAGCAGTTCCTATATGAGGACCCAGTACTTC.

The DNA of the CDR3 is TGTGCCAGCAGCGTAGATCGACGCGGAAAACTGTTTTTT. Translated: CASSVDRRGKLFF. The chain joins TRBV9 to TRBJ1-4; no clear D gene. Germline V gene data show CDR1 as SGDLS and CDR2 as YYNGEE. Trimming shortened V by 0 bases and J by 10 bases, and 10 bases separated the two germline ends. The CDR3 consists of 13 residues.

The chain is built from TRBV9 and TRBJ2-1; TRBD2 matches 14 bases. This CDR3 has 17 residues. Trimming cost V 1 base and J 7 bases; bases outside gene matches: 7. Looked up from germline, CDR1 is SGDLS and CDR2 is YYNGEE. The CDR3 bases are TGTGCCAGCAGCGTAACGGGGACTAGCGGGAGTTCGAATGAGCAGTTCTTC. Encoded protein: CASSVTGTSGSSNEQFF.

This rearrangement joins TRBV7-8 to TRBJ2-2; 13 nucleotides align to TRBD2. The length of the CDR3 is 15 residues. V dropped 7 bases and J dropped 6; count of bases not matched to a gene: 5. Per the germline V gene, CDR1 is SGHVS and CDR2 is FQNEAQ. CDR3 amino acids: CASTPGTSGAGELFF. The CDR3 region has the DNA TGTGCCAGCACCCCGGGGACTAGCGGGGCCGGGGAGCTGTTTTTT. The whole variable domain, remainder taken from reference TRBV7-8 and TRBJ2-2, is GAGVSQSPRYKVAKRGQDVALRCDPISGHVSLFWYQQALGQGPEFLTYFQNEAQLDKSGLPSDRFFAERPEGSVSTLKIQRTQQEDSAVYLCASTPGTSGAGELFFGEGSRLTVL.

This sequence joins TRBV3-1 (or the pseudogene TRBV3-2) and TRBJ2-5; TRBD2 matches at 15 bases. The V segment lost 5 bases and the J segment 5 bases; nucleotides outside the gene matches: 9. Germline CDR1 and CDR2: LGHDT and YNNKEL (reference sequence). The CDR3 totals 17 residues. CDR3 sequence reads: CASSTRTSGRGSETQYF. CDR3 nucleotide sequence: TGTGCCAGCAGCACCCGGACTAGCGGGAGGGGGTCTGAGACCCAGTACTTC.

The count of this clone is one. This chain joins TRBV5-1 and TRBJ2-3; 11 bases fit TRBD2. The germline V gene encodes CDR1 SGHRS and CDR2 YFSETQ. CDR3 size: 17 residues. J was trimmed by 1 base and V by 0 bases; bases with no gene match: 4. CDR3 sequence (DNA): TGCGCCAGCAGCTTGGAACTAGCGGGAGCGGGCACAGATACGCAGTATTTT. Translating gives CASSLELAGAGTDTQYF.